These 18 T cell receptor beta chains came from one sample sequenced in a study of T cell clones after liver transplantation. TCRdb's table, derived via immunoSEQ multiplex PCR, lists solely in-frame clones and lacks some. The table shows tens of thousands of clones, with 75% to 80% occurring only once. The sequences come from CD8+ T cells from blood, collected less than 70 months after liver transplant. Every receptor here comes from a human patient who received a liver transplant. The T cells may partly be graft donor cells.

In its sample, this clone was seen a few times. This chain joins TRBV4-2 and TRBJ2-7; no reliable D call. This CDR3 has 14 amino acids. Germline CDR1 reads LGHNA; CDR2 reads YNFKEQ. The ends were cut back, 0 bases at V and 3 bases at J, with 9 bases in the middle. For the CDR3, the DNA is TGTGCCAGCAGCCAAGAGCGCATCTTCTACGAGCAGTACTTC. It translates to CASSQERIFYEQYF.

The chain uses TRBV7-9 and TRBJ1-1, with 11 bases that match TRBD1. Germline V gene data show CDR1 as SEHNR and CDR2 as FQNEAQ (reference sequence). The junction had 5 bases not matched to a gene; V was cut back by 4 bases and J by 4 bases. The CDR3 has 15 residues. CDR3 nucleotide sequence: TGTGCCAGCAGCTATGGACAGGGGGCTACCACTGAAGCTTTCTTT. As protein: CASSYGQGATTEAFF.

The chain employs TRBV27 and TRBJ2-2; the D is unclear. Trimming stripped 10 bases from V and 0 bases from J, with 12 bases between. Germline V gene sequence: CDR1 MNHEY, CDR2 SMNVEV (reference sequence). This CDR3 spans 14 amino acids. CDR3: CATKELTNTGELFF. CDR3 DNA: TGTGCCACCAAGGAACTGACGAACACCGGGGAGCTGTTTTTT.

The gene calls are TRBV5-5 and TRBJ2-6, with D perhaps matching TRBD1 or TRBD2 (6 bases each). Per germline, CDR1 SGHKS and CDR2 YYEKEE (reference sequence). The CDR3 has 15 residues. Trimming shortened V by 3 bases and J by 1 base, and 8 bases separated the two germline ends. DNA for the CDR3: TGTGCCAGCAGCTGGGGGGCATCTGGGGCCAACGTCCTGACTTTC. Translated, it gives CASSWGASGANVLTF.

J is TRBJ2-7 and V is TRBV27; TRBD1 aligns across 9 bases. Looked up from germline, CDR1 is MNHEY and CDR2 is SMNVEV (reference sequence). The CDR3 runs to 15 residues. With V trimmed by 6 bases and J by 3 bases, 9 bases remained unmatched. The CDR3 nucleotides are TGTGCCAGCAGCCCCGGGACAGGGATCGGCTACGAGCAGTACTTC. The encoded protein is CASSPGTGIGYEQYF.

This chain uses TRBV10-1 with TRBJ2-3, with a tentative D call TRBD1 (6 bases). V dropped 2 bases and J dropped 3 bases, with 9 bases sitting between them. Germline values: CDR1 WNHNN, CDR2 SYGVQD (reference sequence). The CDR3 covers 14 residues. The CDR3 region has the DNA TGCGCCAGCAGTGAGCGGCAGGGGACAGATACGCAGTATTTT. Amino acid sequence: CASSERQGTDTQYF.

The chain joins TRBV19 to TRBJ1-4; D might be TRBD1 (6 bases). V was shortened by 9 bases and J by 7 bases, with 21 bases between the two germline ends. The CDR3 contains 15 residues. Germline CDR1 and CDR2: LNHDA and SQIVND (reference sequence). CDR3 residues: CASVTGTPEGEKLFF. CDR3 coding DNA: TGTGCCAGCGTGACCGGGACACCAGAGGGTGAAAAACTGTTTTTT.

The chain joins TRBV19 to TRBJ2-2; D is uncertain. Germline V gives CDR1 LNHDA, CDR2 SQIVND (reference sequence). The CDR3 spans 15 residues. The V end lost 1 base, the J end lost 3 bases, and 9 bases lay between the germline ends. DNA of the CDR3: TGTGCCAGTAGTATAGGTGCCGGGTACACCGGGGAGCTGTTTTTT. Protein: CASSIGAGYTGELFF.

The DNA of the CDR3 is TGCGCCAGCAGATCTCAGGGCTACGAGCAGTACTTC. Translated: CASRSQGYEQYF. The chain couples TRBV5-1 to TRBJ2-7, with D perhaps TRBD1 (5 bases). Looked up from germline, CDR1 is SGHRS and CDR2 is YFSETQ. This CDR3 has 12 residues. Trimming took 5 bases from V and 3 from J, leaving 9 bases between them.

The chain carries TRBV4-2 and TRBJ2-7; 7 bases are a match to TRBD2. The J segment lost 4 bases and the V segment lost 3 bases, leaving 0 bases of the junction unmatched. CDR1 and CDR2 (germline): LGHNA, YNFKEQ. The CDR3 has 12 amino acids. In DNA, the CDR3 is TGTGCCAGCAGCCAGGGGGGGTACGAGCAGTACTTC. The encoded protein is CASSQGGYEQYF.

The chain combines TRBV11-2 with TRBJ2-2, with TRBD1 identical over 9 bases. The V and J ends lost 6 bases and 1 base, in that order; junction bases with no gene match: 9. The length of the CDR3 is 17 residues. Germline V gene sequence: CDR1 SGHAT, CDR2 FQNNGV. The CDR3 here is CASRSSRTGVNTGELFF. CDR3 bases: TGTGCCAGCAGATCCTCTCGGACAGGGGTGAACACCGGGGAGCTGTTTTTT.

This chain uses TRBV28 with TRBJ2-7, with 9 positions matching TRBD1. The germline V gene encodes CDR1 MDHEN and CDR2 SYDVKM. The trim removed 8 bases at V and 6 bases at J, leaving 17 bases unmatched. The CDR3 runs 16 residues. Written as DNA, the CDR3 is TGTGCCAGCGCAGACCTTACCGGGACAGGGATGGCCGAGCAGTACTTC. Its protein product is CASADLTGTGMAEQYF.

CDR3 protein: CAGGGQDLMYGYTF. CDR3 DNA sequence: TGTGCCGGGGGGGGACAGGACCTAATGTATGGCTACACCTTC. This rearrangement joins TRBV2 to TRBJ1-2; 8 bases match TRBD1. CDR1 is SNHLY and CDR2 is FYNNEI in the germline V gene. This CDR3 has 14 amino acids. V lost 11 bases to trimming and J lost 5 bases; unmatched junction nucleotides: 13.

The chain combines TRBV5-4 with TRBJ1-2; possibly TRBD1 for D (6 bases). The CDR3 has 15 amino acids. Germline CDR1 reads SGHNT; CDR2 reads YYREEE (reference sequence). V lost 5 bases and J 0 bases, leaving 14 bases between the germline ends. CDR3 amino acids: CASSQQGEANYGYTF. The CDR3 DNA reads as TGTGCCAGCAGTCAACAGGGAGAGGCTAACTATGGCTACACCTTC.

This clone was seen a handful of times. V is TRBV5-3 and J is TRBJ1-2; no definite D call. TRBV5-3 is placed among ORFs of uncertain function. The CDR3 spans 13 residues. V was shortened by 4 bases and J by 6 bases, with 13 bases between the two germline ends. The CDR3 here is CARSIEVGNGYTF. CDR3 nucleotides: TGTGCCAGAAGCATTGAGGTCGGGAATGGCTACACCTTC.

V gene TRBV20-1 combines with J gene TRBJ2-1; D remains unclear. V was clipped by 6 bases and J by 14 bases, with 17 bases between them. This CDR3 is 11 amino acids long. Germline CDR1 reads DFQATT; CDR2 reads SNEGSKA (reference sequence). DNA of the CDR3: TGCAGTGCCCCTCTAGGGCTAGAAGAGTTCTTC. It codes for CSAPLGLEEFF.

The chain carries TRBV9 and TRBJ1-5, with D possibly TRBD1 on 5 matching bases. The CDR3 spans 14 residues. Per germline, CDR1 SGDLS and CDR2 YYNGEE. The V end lost 3 bases, the J end lost 6 bases, and 13 bases lay between the germline ends. The CDR3 loop is CASSEGQGGQPQHF. The DNA of the CDR3 is TGTGCCAGCAGCGAGGGGCAGGGAGGTCAGCCCCAGCATTTT.

Only a few counts were recorded for this clone. The CDR3 coding sequence is TGTGCCAGCAGTTTCGGGACAGCAGCAGGCTATGGCTACACCTTC. Amino acid sequence: CASSFGTAAGYGYTF. This chain joins TRBV27 and TRBJ1-2; 7 positions match TRBD1. There are 15 residues in the CDR3. J was trimmed by 4 bases and V by 3 bases; bases with no gene match: 8. Germline CDR1 is MNHEY and CDR2 is SMNVEV (reference sequence).